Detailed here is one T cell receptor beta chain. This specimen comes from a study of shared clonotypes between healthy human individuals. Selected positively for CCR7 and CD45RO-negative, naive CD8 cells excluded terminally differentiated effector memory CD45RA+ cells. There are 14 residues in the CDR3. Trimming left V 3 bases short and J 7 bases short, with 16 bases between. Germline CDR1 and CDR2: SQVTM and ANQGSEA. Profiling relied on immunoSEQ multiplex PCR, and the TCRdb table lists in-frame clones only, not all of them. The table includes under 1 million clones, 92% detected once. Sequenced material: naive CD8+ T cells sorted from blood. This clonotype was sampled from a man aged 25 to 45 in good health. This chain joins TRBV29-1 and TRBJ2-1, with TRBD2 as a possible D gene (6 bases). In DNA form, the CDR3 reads TGCAGCGTTGATCCCCGGGAGATTTGGAATGAGCAGTTCTTC. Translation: CSVDPREIWNEQFF.